Presented here are 9 T cell receptor beta chains from one specimen sequenced in a study of blood T cell repertoires in COVID-19. TCRdb's table, derived via immunoSEQ multiplex PCR, lists solely in-frame clones and lacks some. The sample shows 200,000 to 250,000 clones, approximately 90% of them seen only once. The sequencing input was peripheral blood. These receptors all come from a man between 50 and 59 years old with acute or convalescent COVID-19.

Note on this clone: The same CDR3 is also encoded by other DNA sequences in this sample. The chain uses TRBV6-6 and TRBJ1-3; 9 bases map to TRBD1. Germline assignment: CDR1 MNHNY and CDR2 SVGAGI (reference sequence). This CDR3 comprises 16 residues. After removal of 5 bases from V and 2 bases from J, the junction contained 7 bases not matched to a gene. CDR3 amino acids: CASSPPRQGAGNTIYF. In nucleotides, the CDR3 is TGTGCCAGCAGTCCTCCCCGACAGGGGGCTGGAAACACCATATATTTT.

The chain uses TRBV12-3 or TRBV12-4 and TRBJ1-1; maybe TRBD1 (5 bases). Trimming stripped 7 bases from V and 5 bases from J, with 14 bases between. The CDR3 covers 13 residues. The CDR3 sequence: CASTQGGMTEAFF. In nucleotides, the CDR3 is TGTGCCAGCACCCAGGGTGGGATGACTGAAGCTTTCTTT.

The gene calls are TRBV11-2 and TRBJ1-1; 8 nucleotides agree with TRBD1. This CDR3 comprises 14 residues. Germline values: CDR1 SGHAT, CDR2 FQNNGV. V was clipped by 6 bases and J by 8 bases; unmatched bases: 11. CDR3 DNA: TGTGCCAGCAGGGGCGGACAGGGTTGGTCGGAAGCTTTCTTT. Protein: CASRGGQGWSEAFF.

The rearrangement links TRBV10-3 to TRBJ1-1; D gene unclear. V lost 1 base to trimming and J lost 5 bases, with 20 bases between them. CDR1 ENHRY and CDR2 SYGVKD come from the germline V gene. There are 17 residues in the CDR3. Here the CDR3 reads CAISELGMVGGRTEAFF. The CDR3 DNA is TGTGCCATCAGTGAGTTGGGTATGGTCGGAGGACGGACTGAAGCTTTCTTT.

The chain employs TRBV18 and TRBJ1-5, with D possibly being TRBD1 (5 bases). The CDR3 is 17 residues long. V was cut by 1 base and J by 0 bases, with 13 bases left in between. Germline loops: CDR1 KGHSH, CDR2 LQKENI. CDR3 amino acids: CASSPRQGSNSNQPQHF. The CDR3 DNA follows: TGTGCCAGCTCACCACGGCAGGGAAGCAATAGCAATCAGCCCCAGCATTTT.

The CDR3 spells CASSPSRGGGYTGELFF. In DNA form, the CDR3 reads TGTGCCAGCAGCCCGAGCCGGGGCGGGGGGTACACCGGGGAGCTGTTTTTT. This chain links TRBV5-4 with TRBJ2-2; TRBD2 agrees at 8 bases. This CDR3 spans 17 amino acids. Germline CDR1 is SGHNT and CDR2 is YYREEE (reference sequence). V gave up 4 bases and J gave up 3 bases; unmatched junction bases: 11.

This clone came up a few times. The chain is built from TRBV7-2 and TRBJ2-3; tentative D call: TRBD1 (5 bases). The length of the CDR3 is 16 residues. CDR1 and CDR2 (germline): SGHTA, FQGNSA. V was pared by 7 bases and J by 1 base, with 18 bases between. The CDR3 DNA follows: TGTGCCAGCACCCCCCGGTTGGGGCAGGGCACAGATACGCAGTATTTT. Its protein is CASTPRLGQGTDTQYF.

The chain links TRBV18 to TRBJ1-5; D not certain. The germline V gene encodes CDR1 KGHSH and CDR2 LQKENI. Between the trimmed V and J ends, which lost 0 bases and 2 bases, there was a span of 8 bases. CDR3 length: 15 residues. The CDR3 DNA follows: TGTGCCAGCTCACCACCCAACGGGGGCAATCAGCCCCAGCATTTT. Its translation: CASSPPNGGNQPQHF.

The V and J genes are TRBV5-4 and TRBJ1-2; 9 bases are shared with TRBD1. CDR1 and CDR2 (germline): SGHNT, YYREEE (reference sequence). The CDR3 runs to 13 residues. The junction had 8 bases not matched to a gene; V was cut back by 3 bases and J by 11 bases. The CDR3 DNA is TGTGCCAGCAGCTCGGGACAGGGAGAACTGTACACCTTC. Residues: CASSSGQGELYTF.